Listed here are 31 T cell receptor beta chains from one sample, sequenced in a study of human T cells and chemical hapten exposure. TCRdb itself ran the RACE reads through MiXCR, one entry per CDR3 protein. The sample carries some 180,000 distinct CDR3 sequences, about 22% recorded once. Time point in this sample: patch test 1, 2 weeks after DPC sensitization. This sample's treatment: therapeutic diphenylcyclopropenone sensitization with weekly scalp DPC. Source: whole blood, taken in connection with sensitization to the hapten diphenylcyclopropenone (DPC). The receptors were gathered from a woman between 50 and 59 years old with alopecia areata. Some clones in this sample may be carry-over from other donors' samples.

The V and J genes are TRBV29-1 and TRBJ2-2; 8 positions match TRBD2. Trimming at V came to 7 bases and at J to 4 bases, leaving 2 bases not matched to a gene. Germline V CDR1 and CDR2: SQVTM, ANQGSEA. The CDR3 is 12 residues long. The CDR3 DNA reads as TGCAGCGCCGGGACTAGCACCGGGGAGCTGTTTTTT. As protein: CSAGTSTGELFF.

There are many counts of this clonotype. This chain connects TRBV11-2 to TRBJ1-2; weak D call: TRBD1 (5 bases). V was pared by 5 bases and J by 5 bases, with 9 bases between. This CDR3 spans 12 amino acids. Germline lookup yields CDR1 SGHAT and CDR2 FQNNGV. The CDR3 DNA follows: TGTGCCAGCAGCCAGGACAATTATGGCTACACCTTC. As protein: CASSQDNYGYTF.

This clonotype came up a few times. The rearrangement joins TRBV27 to TRBJ2-5; 8 nucleotides match TRBD1. With V trimmed by 5 bases and J by 5 bases, 10 bases remained unmatched. The germline CDR1 and CDR2 sequences are MNHEY and SMNVEV (reference sequence). The CDR3 runs 15 residues. The CDR3 loop reads CASSLRTGYLETQYF. The CDR3 DNA reads as TGTGCCAGCAGTCTCAGGACAGGGTATCTGGAGACCCAGTACTTC.

V and J are TRBV2 and TRBJ2-2; 13 positions match TRBD2. The CDR3 covers 16 residues. The trim removed 6 bases at V and 4 bases at J, leaving 5 bases unmatched. CDR1 is SNHLY and CDR2 is FYNNEI in the germline V gene. The CDR3, as DNA: TGTGCCAGCAGGTTTGGGACTAGCGGGATCACCGGGGAGCTGTTTTTT. Amino acid sequence: CASRFGTSGITGELFF.

This chain links TRBV25-1 with TRBJ2-4, with D uncertain. CDR3 size: 15 residues. Germline V gene sequence: CDR1 MGHDK, CDR2 SYGVNS. The V and J ends lost 3 bases and 3 bases respectively, with 12 bases between them. CDR3 nucleotide sequence: TGTGCCAGCAGTGACGGTGGAATCGGCAAAAACATTCAGTACTTC. Translating gives CASSDGGIGKNIQYF.

V usage is TRBV11-3 and J usage is TRBJ2-3; D not resolved. The CDR3 sequence is 13 residues long. Germline CDR1 is SGHNT and CDR2 is YENEEA. Trimming removed 0 bases at V and 4 bases at J, with 5 bases between. The CDR3 spells CASSLDPPDTQYF. The CDR3 DNA reads TGTGCCAGCAGCTTAGATCCCCCAGATACGCAGTATTTT.

This clonotype was found a few times. This rearrangement joins TRBV2 to TRBJ1-5; 8 nucleotides match TRBD1. CDR3 length equals 13 residues. V shed 8 bases, J shed 4 bases, and the junction held 4 bases outside the gene matches. The germline CDR1 and CDR2 sequences are SNHLY and FYNNEI. The CDR3: CASADRENQPQHF. The CDR3, as DNA: TGTGCCAGCGCGGACAGGGAGAATCAGCCCCAGCATTTT.

V gene TRBV2 combines with J gene TRBJ2-6; the match to TRBD2 covers 8 bases. CDR1 is SNHLY, CDR2 FYNNEI, per germline. The CDR3 loop spans 15 amino acids. Losses at the gene ends were 10 bases for V and 7 bases for J; bases not matched to a gene: 12. The CDR3 loop is CAMKGGGRFANVLTF. CDR3 in DNA: TGTGCCATGAAGGGGGGCGGGAGGTTCGCCAACGTCCTGACTTTC.

This clonotype was found a few times. The chain carries TRBV7-6 and TRBJ2-1; a weak D match, TRBD2 (6 bases). Trimming removed 6 bases at V and 0 bases at J, with 18 bases between. Germline-derived CDR1 and CDR2 are SGHVS and FNYEAQ. The CDR3 is made up of 17 amino acids. DNA for the CDR3: TGTGCCAGCAGTCCGATTGGACGGGGGATCTCCTACAATGAGCAGTTCTTC. The encoded protein is CASSPIGRGISYNEQFF. Complete variable domain (other parts from reference TRBV7-6 and TRBJ2-1): GAGVSQSPRYKVTKRGQDVALRCDPISGHVSLYWYRQALGQGPEFLTYFNYEAQQDKSGLPNDRFSAERPEGSISTLTIQRTEQRDSAMYRCASSPIGRGISYNEQFFGPGTRLTVL.

This clonotype was counted ten times or more. This rearrangement joins TRBV7-9 to TRBJ1-1, with D tentatively TRBD1 (5 bases). The CDR3 spans 15 residues. CDR1 and CDR2 from the germline V gene are SEHNR and FQNEAQ (reference sequence). Trimming removed 2 bases from V and 8 bases from J, with 18 bases in between. The CDR3 sequence is CASSLSMSAGDEAFF. The CDR3 DNA is TGTGCCAGCAGCTTATCGATGTCCGCGGGGGACGAAGCTTTCTTT.

A few counts support this clonotype. This chain joins TRBV3-1 and TRBJ1-1, with TRBD1 matching over 9 bases. In germline, CDR1 is LGHDT, CDR2 YNNKEL (reference sequence). This CDR3 is 16 amino acids long. J lost 3 bases, V lost 2 bases, and 7 bases had no gene match. The chain's CDR3 is CASSQLPGQGYTEAFF. The CDR3 region has the DNA TGTGCCAGCAGCCAATTGCCGGGACAGGGATACACTGAAGCTTTCTTT.

CDR3 in amino acids: CASSTTGPSHREQFF. DNA for the CDR3: TGTGCCAGCAGCACGACGGGACCGTCTCACCGTGAGCAGTTCTTC. The chain uses TRBV5-6 and TRBJ2-1; either TRBD1 or TRBD2 may fit D (5 bases each). Germline CDR1 SGHDT, CDR2 YYEEEE. CDR3 length: 15 amino acids. The V gene lost 4 bases and the J gene lost 9 bases, with 20 bases spanning the gap.

This clonotype was seen a handful of times. This sequence joins TRBV3-1 and TRBJ2-1, with TRBD2 matching 8 bases. Germline V gives CDR1 LGHDT, CDR2 YNNKEL (reference sequence). The J segment lost 8 bases and the V segment lost 3 bases, leaving 9 bases of the junction unmatched. The CDR3 consists of 15 residues. CDR3 sequence reads: CASSQAAGAFYEQFF. The CDR3 DNA reads TGTGCCAGCAGCCAGGCAGCGGGAGCCTTCTATGAGCAGTTCTTC.

The gene calls are TRBV5-1 and TRBJ1-6; D is undetermined. The CDR3 is made up of 14 amino acids. V lost 0 bases and J 9 bases, leaving 10 bases between the germline ends. Germline-derived CDR1 and CDR2 are SGHRS and YFSETQ. CDR3 sequence reads: CASSLGEHLSPLHF. The CDR3 nucleotides read TGCGCCAGCAGCTTGGGGGAGCACCTTTCACCCCTCCACTTT.

The chain recombines TRBV7-8 with TRBJ2-2; D perhaps matches TRBD2 (6 bases). The germline V gene encodes CDR1 SGHVS and CDR2 FQNEAQ. The V end lost 6 bases, the J end lost 6 bases, and 17 bases lay between the germline ends. This CDR3 contains 15 residues. CDR3 nucleotide sequence: TGTGCCAGCAGAAACGAGCGGGCGGACCCCGGGGAGCTGTTTTTT. Its translation is CASRNERADPGELFF.

This clonotype was observed a handful of times. This chain uses TRBV11-1 with TRBJ2-2; a possible D gene is TRBD2 (5 bases). This CDR3 region has 15 residues. CDR1 and CDR2 (germline): SGHAT, FQDESV (reference sequence). V lost 1 base and J lost 3, with 9 bases in between. CDR3 nucleotides: TGTGCCAGCAGCTTAGTAGCGTCCTACACCGGGGAGCTGTTTTTT. It translates to CASSLVASYTGELFF. The variable domain in full, completed from reference TRBV11-1 and TRBJ2-2, reads EAEVAQSPRYKITEKSQAVAFWCDPISGHATLYWYRQILGQGPELLVQFQDESVVDDSQLPKDRFSAERLKGVDSTLKIQPAELGDSAMYLCASSLVASYTGELFFGEGSRLTVL.

The chain carries TRBV5-1 and TRBJ2-1, with D perhaps matching TRBD1 (6 bases). Deletions cut 1 base from V and 8 bases from J, with 10 bases between. Germline-derived CDR1 and CDR2 are SGHRS and YFSETQ. The CDR3 covers 13 residues. The CDR3 loop reads CASSLPSGDEQFF. CDR3 bases: TGCGCCAGCAGCTTGCCCTCAGGGGATGAGCAGTTCTTC.

There are many counts of this clonotype. The chain combines TRBV29-1 with TRBJ2-3; 8 bases are shared with TRBD2. V lost 4 bases, J lost 4 bases, and 1 base stayed unmatched. The CDR3 has 12 residues. CDR1 and CDR2 (germline): SQVTM, ANQGSEA. The CDR3: CSVGAGADTQYF. CDR3 bases: TGCAGCGTTGGAGCGGGGGCAGATACGCAGTATTTT.

This clonotype was found many times. The chain links TRBV15 to TRBJ2-3; 12 bases match TRBD2. Trimming took 1 base from V and 6 from J; bases not matched to a gene: 5. This CDR3 region has 16 residues. Germline assignment: CDR1 LNHNV and CDR2 YYDKDF (reference sequence). The CDR3: CATSRGGLAGFDTQYF. The CDR3 nucleotides read TGTGCCACCAGCAGAGGCGGACTAGCGGGATTCGATACGCAGTATTTT.

This clonotype was counted at least ten times. The rearrangement uses TRBV11-2 and TRBJ2-5; D perhaps matches TRBD2 (5 bases). The CDR3 runs 14 residues. V was shortened by 5 bases and J by 1 base, with 11 bases between the two germline ends. From germline, CDR1 is SGHAT and CDR2 FQNNGV. The chain's CDR3 is CASSLDYLQETQYF. CDR3 nucleotide sequence: TGTGCCAGCAGCCTCGACTACCTCCAAGAGACCCAGTACTTC.

There are many counts of this clonotype. The chain combines TRBV20-1 with TRBJ1-5; D is perhaps TRBD1 (5 bases). CDR1 is DFQATT, CDR2 SNEGSKA, per germline (reference sequence). The V end lost 6 bases, the J end lost 0 bases, and 9 bases lay between the germline ends. The CDR3 spans 13 residues. The CDR3 spells CSARVNSNQPQHF. CDR3 nucleotide sequence: TGCAGTGCCAGGGTTAATAGCAATCAGCCCCAGCATTTT.

This clonotype has only a few counts. DNA of the CDR3: TGCAGCGTTTCACAGGGGATCACAGATACGCAGTATTTT. Protein: CSVSQGITDTQYF. The chain combines TRBV29-1 with TRBJ2-3, with 7 nucleotides matching TRBD1. The CDR3 runs 13 residues. CDR1 is SQVTM and CDR2 is ANQGSEA in the germline V gene. V gave up 5 bases and J gave up 2 bases; unmatched junction bases: 4.

In this sample, this clonotype turned up a few times. The gene calls are TRBV10-3 and TRBJ2-3; TRBD2 is a possible D gene (5 bases). CDR1 and CDR2 from the germline V gene are ENHRY and SYGVKD. The CDR3 consists of 13 residues. CDR3 DNA sequence: TGTGCATCTTTGCCAGCGGCCACAGATACGCAGTATTTT. Translating it yields CASLPAATDTQYF.

This clonotype was found many times. V is TRBV29-1 and J is TRBJ2-1, with D unresolved. The germline V gene encodes CDR1 SQVTM and CDR2 ANQGSEA. This CDR3 is 12 amino acids long. V shed 6 bases and J shed 15 bases, with 21 bases lying between them. As DNA, the CDR3 is TGCAGCGTGAGGTCGGAGCCCGTTTCGTGGTTCTTC. Its translation: CSVRSEPVSWFF.

V usage is TRBV11-2 and J usage is TRBJ1-1; D ambiguous. This CDR3 comprises 16 residues. V lost 0 bases and J 1 base, leaving 12 bases between the germline ends. Germline CDR1 and CDR2: SGHAT and FQNNGV. As DNA, the CDR3 is TGTGCCAGCAGCTTAGACTCCGGGAGACCGAACACTGAAGCTTTCTTT. Amino acids: CASSLDSGRPNTEAFF.

This clonotype was seen a handful of times. The V and J genes are TRBV7-9 and TRBJ2-3; 11 bases line up with TRBD1. The trim removed 4 bases at V and 5 bases at J, leaving 5 bases unmatched. The CDR3 is made up of 15 amino acids. CDR1 and CDR2 from the germline V gene are SEHNR and FQNEAQ (reference sequence). The CDR3 sequence: CASSSDRGLQDTQYF. The DNA of the CDR3 is TGTGCCAGCAGCTCGGACAGGGGGCTTCAAGATACGCAGTATTTT.

The chain recombines TRBV20-1 with TRBJ2-1, with D hard to call. CDR1 is DFQATT, CDR2 SNEGSKA, per germline (reference sequence). V gave up 0 bases and J gave up 6 bases, with 15 bases separating them. This CDR3 is 15 amino acids long. CDR3 sequence: CSARDPHKRVNEQFF. CDR3 DNA: TGCAGTGCTAGAGATCCCCATAAACGGGTCAATGAGCAGTTCTTC.

This clonotype appeared a few times. V is TRBV2 and J is TRBJ1-2, with D possibly TRBD1 on 5 matching bases. The CDR3 consists of 14 residues. With 0 bases removed from V and 7 bases from J, the gap between germline ends came to 12 bases. Germline CDR1 SNHLY, CDR2 FYNNEI. CDR3 region: CASSEALRAGGYTF. CDR3 nucleotides: TGTGCCAGCAGTGAAGCGCTCAGGGCCGGTGGCTACACCTTC.

CDR3 DNA sequence: TGTGCCACCAGCAGAGGCAGGGGCAATGAGCAGTTCTTC. Residues: CATSRGRGNEQFF. This rearrangement joins TRBV15 to TRBJ2-1; tentative D call: TRBD1 (6 bases). V was trimmed by 1 base and J by 6 bases, leaving 7 bases between them. Germline loops: CDR1 LNHNV, CDR2 YYDKDF (reference sequence). This CDR3 spans 13 amino acids.

This clonotype was seen a handful of times. The J gene is TRBJ2-7, the V gene TRBV4-2; 8 nucleotides line up with TRBD2. V shed 0 bases, J shed 9 bases, and the junction held 7 bases outside the gene matches. The CDR3 extends over 14 amino acids. CDR1 LGHNA and CDR2 YNFKEQ come from the germline V gene. CDR3 sequence: CASSQDSTSEVQYF. The CDR3 DNA reads TGTGCCAGCAGCCAAGATTCGACTAGCGAGGTGCAGTACTTC.

The genes are TRBV6-5 and TRBJ2-2; 16 bases match TRBD2. The ends lost 7 bases at V and 5 bases at J; junction bases unmatched: 10. CDR3 length: 18 amino acids. From germline, CDR1 is MNHEY and CDR2 SVGAGI. CDR3 sequence reads: CASKTPGLAGGYTGELFF. The CDR3 DNA follows: TGTGCCAGCAAGACGCCGGGACTAGCGGGAGGGTATACCGGGGAGCTGTTTTTT.